This T cell receptor (beta chain) came from a study of cytomegalovirus exposure and HLA in healthy donors. The germline V gene encodes CDR1 MDHEN and CDR2 SYDVKM. V lost 6 bases to trimming and J lost 5 bases; unmatched junction nucleotides: 15. CDR3 length equals 16 residues. The PCR employed 60 Vbeta primers together with 13 Jbeta primers. The data were produced by immunoSEQ multiplex PCR, yet TCRdb's version contains in-frame clones alone and is incomplete. Here the sample spans roughly 200,000 clones, around 81% being singletons. The source material was PBMCs. The chain recombines TRBV28 with TRBJ2-7, with 8 bases aligning to TRBD1. The source of this sequence is a man aged 25-45 years in good health and CMV-seronegative. In DNA, the CDR3 is TGTGCCAGCAGCGCTAAAATGGACAGGGAAGGCGACGAGCAGTACTTC. Amino acids: CASSAKMDREGDEQYF.